Presented here are 13 T cell receptor beta chains from one specimen sequenced in a study. TCRdb used MiXCR to reprocess the 5' RACE reads, holding one entry per CDR3 protein. Of around 50,000 distinct CDR3 sequences listed, around a quarter are singletons. Sequenced sample: tumor-infiltrating memory CD4+ T cells sorted from the breast tumor. Noted subset: memory CD4+ T cells, CD4+CD45RO+CD25-. The receptors derive from a female donor with breast cancer.

This clonotype turned up a few times. The rearrangement links TRBV11-3 to TRBJ2-1, with a weak D call TRBD2 (6 bases). The germline CDR1 and CDR2 sequences are SGHNT and YENEEA. There are 15 residues in the CDR3. V lost 8 bases, J lost 2 bases, and 16 bases lay in between. The CDR3 DNA follows: TGTGCCAGCGGAGAGTGGGGAGGCCCCTACAATGAGCAGTTCTTC. This translates into CASGEWGGPYNEQFF.

Turning to this clonotype: A read error may produce the germline difference seen at one junction end. The chain employs TRBV6-1 and TRBJ1-5; D gene unclear. Germline CDR1 reads MNHNS; CDR2 reads SASEGT. The CDR3 has 12 residues. The CDR3 DNA reads TGTGCCAGCAGAGATCCGAATCAGACCCAGCATTTT. Translated, it gives CASRDPNQTQHF.

Only a few counts were recorded for this clonotype. V usage is TRBV6-2 or TRBV6-3 and J usage is TRBJ1-5; D is undetermined. This CDR3 is 12 amino acids long. The V end was cut by 6 bases, the J end by 15 bases, with 18 bases between. Germline values: CDR1 MNHEY, CDR2 SVGEGT. CDR3 nucleotide sequence: TGTGCCAGCAGCCCCGTGGGAGCCCCCGGGCATTTT. It codes for CASSPVGAPGHF.

The chain links TRBV5-1 to TRBJ1-1; D ambiguous. Trimming removed 4 bases from V and 1 base from J, with 8 bases in between. The CDR3 spans 13 residues. Per germline, CDR1 SGHRS and CDR2 YFSETQ. CDR3 sequence reads: CASSIGGNTEAFF. DNA of the CDR3: TGCGCCAGCAGCATAGGTGGGAACACTGAAGCTTTCTTT. Full variable domain (remainder filled in from reference TRBV5-1 and TRBJ1-1): KAGVTQTPRYLIKTRGQQVTLSCSPISGHRSVSWYQQTPGQGLQFLFEYFSETQRNKGNFPGRFSGRQFSNSRSEMNVSTLELGDSALYLCASSIGGNTEAFFGQGTRLTVV.

This chain uses TRBV12-3 or TRBV12-4 with TRBJ1-1, with a tentative D call TRBD1 (6 bases). The V gene lost 6 bases and the J gene lost 4 bases, with 12 bases spanning the gap. The CDR3 is 13 amino acids. In DNA form, the CDR3 reads TGTGCCAGCAGCCGCGCAGGGGTCACTGAAGCTTTCTTT. It codes for CASSRAGVTEAFF.

This clonotype occurred a few times. The genes are TRBV28 and TRBJ1-1, with D unclear. The CDR3 extends over 12 amino acids. Trimming stripped 7 bases from V and 1 base from J, with 7 bases between. Looked up from germline, CDR1 is MDHEN and CDR2 is SYDVKM. This chain's CDR3 is CASTSWNTEAFF. The CDR3 DNA sequence: TGTGCCAGCACTAGTTGGAACACTGAAGCTTTCTTT.

The chain carries TRBV6-5 and TRBJ1-1; D ambiguous. The germline V gene encodes CDR1 MNHEY and CDR2 SVGAGI. V lost 6 bases and J lost 4, with 18 bases in between. The CDR3 is made up of 15 amino acids. The CDR3 region is CASRNYRAQGTEAFF. The DNA for the CDR3 is TGTGCCAGCAGAAACTACCGGGCCCAAGGCACTGAAGCTTTCTTT.

This clonotype has more than one count but fewer than ten. The genes are TRBV4-2 and TRBJ2-7, with D maybe TRBD2 (5 bases). The CDR3 sequence is 14 residues long. Germline CDR1 is LGHNA and CDR2 is YNFKEQ. V shed 0 bases and J shed 8 bases, with 14 bases lying between them. The CDR3 sequence: CASSQDVSREQQYF. In DNA form, the CDR3 reads TGTGCCAGCAGCCAAGACGTTTCTCGGGAACAGCAGTACTTC.

V usage is TRBV7-2 and J usage is TRBJ1-6; 7 bases map to TRBD1. This CDR3 is built from 15 residues. V gave up 5 bases and J gave up 10 bases; unmatched junction bases: 11. Germline CDR1 SGHTA, CDR2 FQGNSA. The CDR3 is CASSPSTGKESPLHF. CDR3 nucleotide sequence: TGTGCCAGCAGCCCGTCGACAGGGAAAGAGTCACCCCTCCACTTT.

In the case of this clonotype: At one of its ends the junction is not consistent with the germline gene, which may arise from a read error. The V and J genes are TRBV20-1 and TRBJ1-6; D possibly corresponds to TRBD1 (5 bases). The CDR3 runs to 14 residues. Per the germline V gene, CDR1 is DFQATT and CDR2 is SNEGSKA (reference sequence). CDR3 DNA: TGCAGTGCTAGTGGGGACCGACTCAATTCACCCCTCCTCTTT. This encodes CSASGDRLNSPLLF.

This clonotype occurred once. The rearrangement joins TRBV20-1 to TRBJ2-1; 9 bases match TRBD2. The V segment lost 8 bases and the J segment 6 bases; nucleotides outside the gene matches: 8. Per the germline V gene, CDR1 is DFQATT and CDR2 is SNEGSKA (reference sequence). The CDR3 consists of 13 residues. The CDR3 sequence: CSSLAGAFNEQFF. As DNA, the CDR3 is TGCAGTTCATTAGCGGGAGCCTTCAATGAGCAGTTCTTC.

V and J are TRBV7-8 and TRBJ2-1; the match to TRBD2 covers 11 bases. Germline CDR1 and CDR2: SGHVS and FQNEAQ. V lost 2 bases and J lost 3; bases outside the gene matches: 9. This CDR3 has 18 residues. The CDR3 coding sequence is TGTGCCAGCAGCTTACGACCACAGACTAGCGGGATCTACAATGAGCAGTTCTTC. It is translated as CASSLRPQTSGIYNEQFF. Complete variable domain (other parts from reference TRBV7-8 and TRBJ2-1): GAGVSQSPRYKVAKRGQDVALRCDPISGHVSLFWYQQALGQGPEFLTYFQNEAQLDKSGLPSDRFFAERPEGSVSTLKIQRTQQEDSAVYLCASSLRPQTSGIYNEQFFGPGTRLTVL.

The genes are TRBV9 and TRBJ2-3; D gene unclear. Trimming took 6 bases from V and 5 from J, leaving 10 bases between them. The CDR3 is made up of 12 amino acids. Germline CDR1 reads SGDLS; CDR2 reads YYNGEE. The CDR3 coding sequence is TGTGCCAGCAACTCGGCCCAAGATACGCAGTATTTT. It translates to CASNSAQDTQYF.